This entry describes one TCR beta chain. Its antigen remains unidentified. These data are taken from a study of T cell responses to AZD1222 COVID-19 vaccine. Repertoires were generated with immunoSEQ multiplex PCR, while TCRdb's copy carries only in-frame clones and drops some. The sample yields some 150,000 clones, over 70% seen once. Germline V gene data show CDR1 as SNHLY and CDR2 as FYNNEI. V gave up 2 bases and J gave up 4 bases, with 12 bases separating them. The CDR3 is made up of 15 amino acids. Study findings and constraints: Recipients of two AZD1222 doses showed rising Spike-specific TCR breadth and depth. Vaccine-associated CD4 TCRs ranged over spike, dominating at 160-218 and 743-854. No repertoire was sampled before or during the peak T cell response, only after it.

The TCR comes from an adult who received the AZD1222 COVID-19 vaccine. The material sequenced was peripheral blood, taken 28 days after the second AZD1222 dose. V is TRBV2 and J is TRBJ1-3, with a weak D call TRBD1 (6 bases). This CDR3 reads CASSESGAAGNTIYF. The CDR3 nucleotides are TGTGCCAGCAGTGAATCGGGGGCGGCAGGAAACACCATATATTTT.